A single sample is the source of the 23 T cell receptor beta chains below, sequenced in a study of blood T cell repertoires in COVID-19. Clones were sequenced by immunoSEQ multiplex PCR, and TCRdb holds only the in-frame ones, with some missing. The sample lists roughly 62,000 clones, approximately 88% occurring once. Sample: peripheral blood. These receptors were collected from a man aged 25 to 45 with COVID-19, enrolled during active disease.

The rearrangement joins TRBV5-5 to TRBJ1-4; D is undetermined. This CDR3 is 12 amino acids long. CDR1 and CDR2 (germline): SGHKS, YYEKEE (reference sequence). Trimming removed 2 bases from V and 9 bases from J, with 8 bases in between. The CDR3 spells CASSLQSQKLFF. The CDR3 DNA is TGTGCCAGCAGCTTACAGAGCCAAAAACTGTTTTTT.

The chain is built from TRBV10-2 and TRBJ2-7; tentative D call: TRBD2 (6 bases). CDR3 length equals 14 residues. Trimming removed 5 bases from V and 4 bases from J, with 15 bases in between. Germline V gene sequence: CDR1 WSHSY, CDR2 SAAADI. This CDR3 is CASSLGREPYEQYF. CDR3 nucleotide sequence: TGCGCCAGCAGTTTGGGCCGGGAGCCGTACGAGCAGTACTTC.

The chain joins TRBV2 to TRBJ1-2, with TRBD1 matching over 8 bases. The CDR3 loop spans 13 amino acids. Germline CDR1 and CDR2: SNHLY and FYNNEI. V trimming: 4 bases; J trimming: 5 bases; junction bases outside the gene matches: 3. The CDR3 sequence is CASSGNRGYGYTF. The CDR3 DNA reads TGTGCCAGCAGTGGTAACAGGGGGTATGGCTACACCTTC.

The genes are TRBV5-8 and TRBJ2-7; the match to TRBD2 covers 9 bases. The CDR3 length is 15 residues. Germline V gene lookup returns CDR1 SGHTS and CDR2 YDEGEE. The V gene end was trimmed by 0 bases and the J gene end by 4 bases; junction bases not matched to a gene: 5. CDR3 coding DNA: TGTGCCAGCAGCTTGGCGGTTAGCGGGAGTTACGAGCAGTACTTC. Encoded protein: CASSLAVSGSYEQYF. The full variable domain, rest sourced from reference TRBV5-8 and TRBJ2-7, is EAGVTQSPTHLIKTRGQQATLRCSPISGHTSVYWYQQALGLGLQFLLWYDEGEERNRGNFPPRFSGRQFPNYSSELNVNALELEDSALYLCASSLAVSGSYEQYFGPGTRLTVT.

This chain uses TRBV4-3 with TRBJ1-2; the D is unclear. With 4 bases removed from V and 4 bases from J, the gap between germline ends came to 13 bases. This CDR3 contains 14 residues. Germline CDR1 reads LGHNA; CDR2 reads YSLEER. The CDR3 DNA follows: TGCGCCAGCAGCCCGGATTCTAGTAGCTATGGCTACACCTTC. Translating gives CASSPDSSSYGYTF.

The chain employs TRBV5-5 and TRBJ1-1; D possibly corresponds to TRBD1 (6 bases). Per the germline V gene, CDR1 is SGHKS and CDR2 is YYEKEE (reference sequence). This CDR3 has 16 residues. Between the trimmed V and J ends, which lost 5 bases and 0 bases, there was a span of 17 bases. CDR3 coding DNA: TGTGCCAGCAGTTTACAAATTGGGACAATGAACACTGAAGCTTTCTTT. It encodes CASSLQIGTMNTEAFF.

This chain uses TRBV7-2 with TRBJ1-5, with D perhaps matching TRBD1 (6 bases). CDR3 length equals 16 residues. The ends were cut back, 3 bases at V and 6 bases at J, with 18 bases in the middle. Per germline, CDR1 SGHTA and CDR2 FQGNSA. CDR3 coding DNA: TGTGCCAGCAGCTTCGGGACAAATCGGGGTGTTCAGCCCCAGCATTTT. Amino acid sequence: CASSFGTNRGVQPQHF. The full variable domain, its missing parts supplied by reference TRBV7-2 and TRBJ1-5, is GAGVSQSPSNKVTEKGKDVELRCDPISGHTALYWYRQSLGQGLEFLIYFQGNSAPDKSGLPSDRFSAERTGGSVSTLTIQRTQQEDSAVYLCASSFGTNRGVQPQHFGDGTRLSIL.

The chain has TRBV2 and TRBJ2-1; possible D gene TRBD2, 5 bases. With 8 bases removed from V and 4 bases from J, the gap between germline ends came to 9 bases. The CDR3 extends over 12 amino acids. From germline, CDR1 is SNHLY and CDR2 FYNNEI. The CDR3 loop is CASDREYNEQFF. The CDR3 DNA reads TGTGCCAGCGACCGGGAATACAATGAGCAGTTCTTC.

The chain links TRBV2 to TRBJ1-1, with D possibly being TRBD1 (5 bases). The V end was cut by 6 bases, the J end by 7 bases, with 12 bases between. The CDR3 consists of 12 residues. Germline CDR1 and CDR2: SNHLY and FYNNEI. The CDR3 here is CASSSGGGEAFF. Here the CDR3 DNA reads TGTGCCAGCAGCTCCGGCGGGGGTGAAGCTTTCTTT.

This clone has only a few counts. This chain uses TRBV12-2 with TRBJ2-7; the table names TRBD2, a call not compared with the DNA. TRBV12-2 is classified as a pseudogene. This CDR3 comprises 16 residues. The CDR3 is CASRLAVAGRNYEQYF. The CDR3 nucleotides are TGTGCAAGTCGCTTAGCGGTAGCGGGGCGAAATTACGAGCAGTACTTC.

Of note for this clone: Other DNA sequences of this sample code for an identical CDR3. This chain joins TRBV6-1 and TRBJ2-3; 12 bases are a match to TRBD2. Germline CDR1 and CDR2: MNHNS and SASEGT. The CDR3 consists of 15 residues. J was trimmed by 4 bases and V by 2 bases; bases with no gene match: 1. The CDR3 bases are TGTGCCAGCAGTGAACTAGCGGGAGGGCCAGATACGCAGTATTTT. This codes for CASSELAGGPDTQYF.

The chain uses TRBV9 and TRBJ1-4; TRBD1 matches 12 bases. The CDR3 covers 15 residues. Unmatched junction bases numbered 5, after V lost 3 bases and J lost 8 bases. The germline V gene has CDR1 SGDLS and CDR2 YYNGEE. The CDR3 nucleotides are TGTGCCAGCAGCGGGGGACAGGGGGCGCGGGAAAAACTGTTTTTT. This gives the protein CASSGGQGAREKLFF. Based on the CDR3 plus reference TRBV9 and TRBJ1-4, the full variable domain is DSGVTQTPKHLITATGQRVTLRCSPRSGDLSVYWYQQSLDQGLQFLIQYYNGEERAKGNILERFSAQQFPDLHSELNLSSLELGDSALYFCASSGGQGAREKLFFGSGTQLSVL.

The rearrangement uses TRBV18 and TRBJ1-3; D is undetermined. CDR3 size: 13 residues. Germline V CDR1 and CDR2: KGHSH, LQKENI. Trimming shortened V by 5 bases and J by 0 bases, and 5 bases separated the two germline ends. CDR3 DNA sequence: TGTGCCAGCTCAATGAGCTCTGGAAACACCATATATTTT. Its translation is CASSMSSGNTIYF.

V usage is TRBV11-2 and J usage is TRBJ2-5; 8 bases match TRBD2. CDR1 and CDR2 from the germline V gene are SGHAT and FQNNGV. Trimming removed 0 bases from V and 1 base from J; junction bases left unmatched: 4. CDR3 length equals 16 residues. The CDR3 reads CASSLEVSGTQETQYF. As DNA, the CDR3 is TGTGCCAGCAGCTTAGAGGTTAGCGGGACCCAAGAGACCCAGTACTTC.

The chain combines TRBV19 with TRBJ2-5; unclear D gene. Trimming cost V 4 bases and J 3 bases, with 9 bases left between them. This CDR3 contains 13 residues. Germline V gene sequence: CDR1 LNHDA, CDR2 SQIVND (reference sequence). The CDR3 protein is CASSKNRKETQYF. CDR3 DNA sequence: TGTGCCAGTAGTAAGAACAGAAAAGAGACCCAGTACTTC.

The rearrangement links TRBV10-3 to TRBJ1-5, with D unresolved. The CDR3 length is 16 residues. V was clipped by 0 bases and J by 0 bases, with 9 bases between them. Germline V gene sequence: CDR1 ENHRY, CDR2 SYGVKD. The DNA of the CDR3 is TGTGCCATCAGTGAGTCTCTATTAAGTAGCAATCAGCCCCAGCATTTT. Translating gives CAISESLLSSNQPQHF.

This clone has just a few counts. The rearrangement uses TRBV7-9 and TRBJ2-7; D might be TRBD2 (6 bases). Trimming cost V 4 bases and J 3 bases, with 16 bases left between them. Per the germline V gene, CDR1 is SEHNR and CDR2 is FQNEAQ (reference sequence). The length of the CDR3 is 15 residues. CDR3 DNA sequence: TGTGCCAGCAGCTCCTCCCGGCGGGAAAGCTACGAGCAGTACTTC. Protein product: CASSSSRRESYEQYF.

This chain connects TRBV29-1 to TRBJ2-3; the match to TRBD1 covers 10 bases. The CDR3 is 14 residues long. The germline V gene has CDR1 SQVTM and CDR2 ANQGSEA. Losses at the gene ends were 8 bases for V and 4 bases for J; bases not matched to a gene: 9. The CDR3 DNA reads TGCAGCTCCTCCCGGACAGGGGGACCAGATACGCAGTATTTT. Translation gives CSSSRTGGPDTQYF.

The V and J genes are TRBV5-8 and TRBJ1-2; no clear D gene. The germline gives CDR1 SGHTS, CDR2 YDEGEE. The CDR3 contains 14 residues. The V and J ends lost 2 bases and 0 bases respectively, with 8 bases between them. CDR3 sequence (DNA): TGTGCCAGCAGCTTCTGGAGGGCTAACTATGGCTACACCTTC. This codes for CASSFWRANYGYTF.

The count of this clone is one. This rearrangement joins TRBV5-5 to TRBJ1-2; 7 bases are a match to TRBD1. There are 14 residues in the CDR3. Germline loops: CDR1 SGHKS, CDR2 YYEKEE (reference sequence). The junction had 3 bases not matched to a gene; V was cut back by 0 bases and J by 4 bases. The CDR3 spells CASSLVAGGYGYTF. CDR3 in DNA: TGTGCCAGCAGCTTGGTGGCAGGGGGCTATGGCTACACCTTC. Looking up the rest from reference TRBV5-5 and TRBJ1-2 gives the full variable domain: DAGVTQSPTHLIKTRGQQVTLRCSPISGHKSVSWYQQVLGQGPQFIFQYYEKEERGRGNFPDRFSARQFPNYSSELNVNALLLGDSALYLCASSLVAGGYGYTFGSGTRLTVV.

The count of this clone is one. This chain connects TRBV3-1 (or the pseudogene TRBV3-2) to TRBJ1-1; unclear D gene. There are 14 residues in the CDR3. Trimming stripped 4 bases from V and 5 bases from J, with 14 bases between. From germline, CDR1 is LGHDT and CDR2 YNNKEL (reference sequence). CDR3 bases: TGTGCCAGCAGCCCCGCCGACGGAGGGACTGAAGCTTTCTTT. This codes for CASSPADGGTEAFF.

The CDR3 region is CASSPLASGSITGELFF. CDR3 nucleotides: TGTGCCAGCTCACCACTGGCTAGCGGGAGCATAACCGGGGAGCTGTTTTTT. The chain has TRBV18 and TRBJ2-2, with 10 positions matching TRBD2. From germline, CDR1 is KGHSH and CDR2 LQKENI. The CDR3 has 17 residues. V was clipped by 1 base and J by 5 bases; unmatched bases: 7.

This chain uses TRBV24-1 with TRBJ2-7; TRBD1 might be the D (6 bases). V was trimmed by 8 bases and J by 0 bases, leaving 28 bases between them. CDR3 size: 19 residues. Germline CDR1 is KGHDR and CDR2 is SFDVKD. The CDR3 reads CATTLNLWGRGELSYEQYF. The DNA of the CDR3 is TGTGCCACCACCCTCAATTTGTGGGGCAGGGGTGAACTCTCCTACGAGCAGTACTTC.